These 22 T cell receptor beta chains came from one sample sequenced in a study of blood T cells in healthy people across ages. It was with a sample-barcoded 5' primer and a J-beta primer mix that a second PCR of roughly 6 to 12 cycles was run. MiXCR was run by TCRdb on the 5' RACE reads, yielding one entry per CDR3 protein. The sample consists of around 790,000 distinct CDR3 sequences, roughly 44% of them appearing once. What was sequenced was blood. The receptors were sampled from a man aged 55-75 years in good health.

This rearrangement joins TRBV5-8 to TRBJ2-5; no definite D call. Trimming removed 4 bases from V and 5 bases from J, with 15 bases in between. CDR1 is SGHTS and CDR2 is YDEGEE in the germline V gene. CDR3 length: 14 amino acids. Here the CDR3 reads CASSPNRLLETQYF. The CDR3 DNA sequence: TGTGCCAGCAGCCCCAACCGACTCCTGGAGACCCAGTACTTC.

The chain has TRBV6-5 and TRBJ1-2; D uncertain. V lost 2 bases to trimming and J lost 9 bases, with 13 bases between them. This CDR3 is 13 amino acids long. Germline assignment: CDR1 MNHEY and CDR2 SVGAGI. The CDR3 DNA follows: TGTGCCAGCAGTTACCGCCCGGATCGGAGCTACACCTTC. This encodes CASSYRPDRSYTF.

The chain recombines TRBV6-2 or TRBV6-3 with TRBJ1-1, with 8 nucleotides matching TRBD1. Per the germline V gene, CDR1 is MNHEY and CDR2 is SVGEGT. This CDR3 comprises 16 residues. V lost 5 bases to trimming and J lost 5 bases; unmatched junction nucleotides: 13. The CDR3 loop is CASSTYSTGVLTEAFF. The CDR3 DNA reads TGTGCCAGCAGTACCTATTCGACAGGGGTTTTAACTGAAGCTTTCTTT.

The CDR3 loop is CASSLTSDQETQYF. The DNA of the CDR3 is TGTGCCAGCAGCTTGACTAGCGACCAAGAGACCCAGTACTTC. This sequence joins TRBV7-2 and TRBJ2-5, with 8 bases aligning to TRBD2. V dropped 3 bases and J dropped 0; count of bases not matched to a gene: 0. The germline V gene has CDR1 SGHTA and CDR2 FQGNSA. The CDR3 spans 14 residues. The variable domain in full, completed from reference TRBV7-2 and TRBJ2-5, reads GAGVSQSPSNKVTEKGKDVELRCDPISGHTALYWYRQSLGQGLEFLIYFQGNSAPDKSGLPSDRFSAERTGGSVSTLTIQRTQQEDSAVYLCASSLTSDQETQYFGPGTRLLVL.

The J gene is TRBJ1-6, the V gene TRBV4-1; unclear D gene. Looked up from germline, CDR1 is MGHRA and CDR2 is YSYEKL. The CDR3 is 15 amino acids. The V gene lost 1 base and the J gene lost 4 bases, with 8 bases spanning the gap. CDR3 sequence (DNA): TGCGCCAGCAGCCAAGTTACGCCTTATAATTCACCCCTCCACTTT. This translates into CASSQVTPYNSPLHF.

This clonotype appeared a few times. The chain uses TRBV18 and TRBJ1-2, with 9 bases that match TRBD1. J lost 4 bases, V lost 3 bases, and 12 bases had no gene match. The CDR3 covers 17 residues. Germline CDR1 and CDR2: KGHSH and LQKENI. The CDR3 DNA sequence: TGTGCCAGCTCACCCCCCTCGACAGGGGGAAAATCCTATGGCTACACCTTC. Translated: CASSPPSTGGKSYGYTF. Full variable domain (missing parts from reference TRBV18 and TRBJ1-2): NAGVMQNPRHLVRRRGQEARLRCSPMKGHSHVYWYRQLPEEGLKFMVYLQKENIIDESGMPKERFSAEFPKEGPSILRIQQVVRGDSAAYFCASSPPSTGGKSYGYTFGSGTRLTVV.

In this sample, this clonotype turned up a few times. The chain couples TRBV6-2 or TRBV6-3 to TRBJ1-2; TRBD1 agrees at 8 bases. There are 20 residues in the CDR3. V was pared by 0 bases and J by 2 bases, with 17 bases of the junction left unmatched. Germline CDR1 is MNHEY and CDR2 is SVGEGT. The CDR3 is CASSYSGWTGRRLFNYGYTF. In DNA, the CDR3 is TGTGCCAGCAGTTACTCGGGATGGACAGGGAGGAGGCTATTCAACTATGGCTACACCTTC.

This clonotype was picked up one time. This chain's CDR3 is CASSYSRWDRFSGANVLTF. DNA of the CDR3: TGTGCCAGCAGTTACTCCCGGTGGGACAGGTTCTCTGGGGCCAACGTCCTGACTTTC. This chain uses TRBV6-5 with TRBJ2-6; 8 bases agree with TRBD1. V was pared by 0 bases and J by 0 bases, with 7 bases of the junction left unmatched. Germline lookup yields CDR1 MNHEY and CDR2 SVGAGI. This CDR3 comprises 19 residues.

The chain has TRBV29-1 and TRBJ2-2; D is ambiguous. V dropped 7 bases and J dropped 6 bases, with 21 bases sitting between them. Germline V gene lookup returns CDR1 SQVTM and CDR2 ANQGSEA. The length of the CDR3 is 15 residues. The CDR3, as DNA: TGCAGCGGGCTGACGGCGTCCAAAGCTTCCGGGGAGCTGTTTTTT. This sequence encodes CSGLTASKASGELFF.

The chain joins TRBV5-1 to TRBJ1-6; D gene uncertain. This CDR3 contains 13 residues. Germline CDR1 reads SGHRS; CDR2 reads YFSETQ. V was trimmed by 0 bases and J by 8 bases, leaving 6 bases between them. The CDR3 reads CASSLVVDSPLHF. CDR3 nucleotide sequence: TGCGCCAGCAGCTTGGTAGTGGATTCACCCCTCCACTTT.

This chain links TRBV6-5 with TRBJ1-2; TRBD1 agrees at 7 bases. V was clipped by 6 bases and J by 2 bases; unmatched bases: 3. Germline-derived CDR1 and CDR2 are MNHEY and SVGAGI. The CDR3 covers 13 residues. CDR3 region: CASRSDRNYGYTF. CDR3 bases: TGTGCCAGCAGATCGGACAGGAACTATGGCTACACCTTC.

Concerning this clonotype itself: One end of the junction varies from germline; a read error may be responsible. The J gene is TRBJ2-3, the V gene TRBV29-1; D is unresolved. CDR3 length equals 12 residues. The germline gives CDR1 SQVTM, CDR2 ANQGSEA. The CDR3 reads CSVEGYTDTRYF. CDR3 coding DNA: TGCAGCGTTGAGGGATACACAGATACGCGGTATTTT.

This sequence joins TRBV12-3 or TRBV12-4 and TRBJ1-2, with D possibly being TRBD1 (6 bases). The V end lost 4 bases, the J end lost 4 bases, and 16 bases lay between the germline ends. CDR3 size: 15 residues. As DNA, the CDR3 is TGTGCCAGCAGTTCTTCAATGACAGGCGGCTATGGCTACACCTTC. This encodes CASSSSMTGGYGYTF.

This chain links TRBV7-2 with TRBJ1-2; 7 bases agree with TRBD1. Germline CDR1 is SGHTA and CDR2 is FQGNSA. V lost 11 bases, J lost 7 bases, and 7 bases stayed unmatched. This CDR3 has 11 amino acids. Here the CDR3 DNA reads TGTGCCCTACGCAGGGGGGCTGGCTACACCTTC. Translated, it gives CALRRGAGYTF.

As DNA, the CDR3 is TGTGCCAGCAGCCCCGTGGACCGGAGGGGGGAGCAGTACTTC. As protein: CASSPVDRRGEQYF. The V and J genes are TRBV7-2 and TRBJ2-7, with D tentatively TRBD1 or TRBD2 (6 bases each). Germline CDR1 is SGHTA and CDR2 is FQGNSA. Trimming shortened V by 5 bases and J by 7 bases, and 18 bases separated the two germline ends. The CDR3 is 14 residues long.

The sample holds a few counts of this clonotype. The J gene is TRBJ2-5, the V gene TRBV7-2; TRBD2 matches at 11 bases. CDR3 length equals 17 residues. The V segment lost 2 bases and the J segment 2 bases; nucleotides outside the gene matches: 7. Germline V gives CDR1 SGHTA, CDR2 FQGNSA. The CDR3 DNA reads as TGTGCCAGCAGCTTAACCCTAGCGGGGGGACGTCAAGAGACCCAGTACTTC. Translation gives CASSLTLAGGRQETQYF.

This clonotype showed up just a few times. This chain connects TRBV20-1 to TRBJ2-7; TRBD2 matches 8 bases. Germline CDR1 DFQATT, CDR2 SNEGSKA (reference sequence). V lost 6 bases and J lost 5; bases outside the gene matches: 12. This CDR3 region has 14 residues. CDR3 residues: CSAPRGGGLDEQYF. The CDR3 DNA reads TGCAGTGCCCCCCGGGGGGGCGGGCTTGACGAGCAGTACTTC.

This clonotype was counted only a few times. The V gene is TRBV29-1, the J gene TRBJ2-3, with D unresolved. The V gene's germline CDR1 is SQVTM and CDR2 ANQGSEA. V was trimmed by 3 bases and J by 2 bases, leaving 6 bases between them. This CDR3 has 12 amino acids. The CDR3 DNA reads as TGCAGCGTTGAGGGCTTCACAGATACGCAGTATTTT. Encoded protein: CSVEGFTDTQYF.

The chain recombines TRBV20-1 with TRBJ2-3, with 8 bases matching TRBD2. The J segment lost 4 bases and the V segment lost 5 bases, leaving 11 bases of the junction unmatched. CDR3 length: 15 amino acids. CDR1 and CDR2 (germline): DFQATT, SNEGSKA (reference sequence). The CDR3 nucleotides are TGCAGTGCTGAGGTAGCGGGGAATCGCGCAGATACGCAGTATTTT. This sequence encodes CSAEVAGNRADTQYF.

There are a few counts of this clonotype. V and J are TRBV12-3 or TRBV12-4 and TRBJ2-7; 10 bases fit TRBD2. This CDR3 is 14 amino acids long. With V trimmed by 5 bases and J by 1 base, 2 bases remained unmatched. CDR3 sequence: CASSTTSGSYEQYF. CDR3 bases: TGTGCCAGCAGTACGACTAGCGGGTCCTACGAGCAGTACTTC.

This clonotype occurred many times. V usage is TRBV15 and J usage is TRBJ2-1; 15 bases map to TRBD2. CDR1 and CDR2 (germline): LNHNV, YYDKDF (reference sequence). This CDR3 spans 18 amino acids. V shed 1 base, J shed 5 bases, and the junction held 6 bases outside the gene matches. This chain's CDR3 is CATSRGGTSGGPDNEQFF. CDR3 nucleotide sequence: TGTGCCACCAGCAGAGGTGGGACTAGCGGGGGGCCAGACAATGAGCAGTTCTTC.

The CDR3 here is CASTGGDRRLANYGYTF. CDR3 DNA sequence: TGTGCCAGCACGGGGGGGGACAGGAGACTAGCTAACTATGGCTACACCTTC. The chain combines TRBV6-6 with TRBJ1-2; 8 bases are shared with TRBD1. CDR3 size: 17 residues. Germline V gene lookup returns CDR1 MNHNY and CDR2 SVGAGI (reference sequence). The trim removed 7 bases at V and 0 bases at J, leaving 13 bases unmatched.